The 17 T cell receptor beta chains listed next were all sequenced from one sample in a study of T cells in Graves' hyperthyroidism and ophthalmopathy. The source material, RNA transcripts, was used to amplify TCR beta CDR3 regions. HTBI primers were employed in a first-round RT-PCR of the TCR CDR3. TCRdb used MiXCR to reprocess the multiplex PCR reads, holding one entry per CDR3 protein. This table has 150,000 to 200,000 distinct CDR3 sequences, about a sixth appearing once. Sequencing was done on a sample of blood. These receptor sequences come from a woman aged 50 to 65 with Graves' hyperthyroidism.

This rearrangement joins TRBV7-9 to TRBJ2-1, with 7 bases identical to TRBD1. Germline CDR1 and CDR2: SEHNR and FQNEAQ (reference sequence). This CDR3 spans 17 amino acids. V shed 1 base and J 5 bases; nucleotides not matched to a gene: 11. CDR3 coding DNA: TGTGCCAGCAGCTTAGAATATAGGGGGCCTCTCGACAATGAGCAGTTCTTC. Its translation: CASSLEYRGPLDNEQFF.

Ten or more counts support this clonotype. V and J are TRBV9 and TRBJ1-2, with no clear D. CDR3 length equals 12 residues. From germline, CDR1 is SGDLS and CDR2 YYNGEE. Trimming stripped 4 bases from V and 4 bases from J, with 8 bases between. The CDR3 region is CASSPAGYGYTF. CDR3 bases: TGTGCCAGCAGCCCCGCAGGCTATGGCTACACCTTC.

V gene TRBV27 combines with J gene TRBJ1-5; D is perhaps TRBD1 (5 bases). The CDR3 runs to 15 residues. Trimming removed 8 bases at V and 0 bases at J, with 14 bases between. Germline lookup yields CDR1 MNHEY and CDR2 SMNVEV (reference sequence). Here the CDR3 reads CASQARDGSNQPQHF. CDR3 bases: TGTGCCAGCCAAGCGAGGGACGGTAGCAATCAGCCCCAGCATTTT.

Ten or more counts support this clonotype. The J gene is TRBJ2-2, the V gene TRBV14, with D possibly matching TRBD1 (6 bases). Germline-derived CDR1 and CDR2 are SGHDN and FVKESK. With 4 bases removed from V and 3 bases from J, the gap between germline ends came to 15 bases. This CDR3 region has 16 residues. The DNA of the CDR3 is TGTGCCAGCAGCCCAGGGGTGGCCCGGGACACCGGGGAGCTGTTTTTT. This translates into CASSPGVARDTGELFF.

There are many counts of this clonotype. The chain links TRBV2 to TRBJ2-1; D not resolved. With 4 bases removed from V and 1 base from J, the gap between germline ends came to 8 bases. This CDR3 spans 14 amino acids. Germline V lookup: CDR1 SNHLY, CDR2 FYNNEI. DNA for the CDR3: TGTGCCAGCAGTGCTGGTGGGTCCTACAATGAGCAGTTCTTC. Encoded protein: CASSAGGSYNEQFF.

This clonotype was detected many times. CDR3 DNA sequence: TGTGCCAGCAGCTTAGATCAGGCAGGGGAGGGCACAGATACGCAGTATTTT. Its protein is CASSLDQAGEGTDTQYF. This sequence joins TRBV7-2 and TRBJ2-3; D assignment may be TRBD1 or TRBD2 (6 bases each). Trimming pared 1 base from V and 1 base from J, leaving 15 bases between. Germline CDR1 reads SGHTA; CDR2 reads FQGNSA. This CDR3 has 17 amino acids. Combining the CDR3 with reference TRBV7-2 and TRBJ2-3 gives the whole variable domain GAGVSQSPSNKVTEKGKDVELRCDPISGHTALYWYRQSLGQGLEFLIYFQGNSAPDKSGLPSDRFSAERTGGSVSTLTIQRTQQEDSAVYLCASSLDQAGEGTDTQYFGPGTRLTVL.

The chain carries TRBV7-6 and TRBJ2-5, with TRBD2 identical over 7 bases. After removal of 3 bases from V and 0 bases from J, the junction contained 10 bases not matched to a gene. Germline assignment: CDR1 SGHVS and CDR2 FNYEAQ. This CDR3 comprises 17 residues. The CDR3 coding sequence is TGTGCCAGCAGCTTCACCCCCGGGGGGAATTACCAAGAGACCCAGTACTTC. Its translation is CASSFTPGGNYQETQYF.

In its sample, this clonotype was seen many times. J is TRBJ1-2 and V is TRBV27, with 8 bases fitting TRBD1. The CDR3 covers 16 residues. The J segment lost 4 bases and the V segment lost 2 bases, leaving 9 bases of the junction unmatched. In germline, CDR1 is MNHEY, CDR2 SMNVEV (reference sequence). The CDR3 region is CASSLRGQDFVYGYTF. The CDR3 DNA is TGTGCCAGCAGTTTAAGGGGACAGGATTTTGTCTATGGCTACACCTTC.

Of note for this clonotype: Relative to the germline gene, one junction end is altered; a read error may explain this. This chain joins TRBV6-5 and TRBJ2-6; the D is unclear. CDR3 length: 14 residues. The germline gives CDR1 MNHEY, CDR2 SVGAGI. For the CDR3, the DNA is TGTGCCAGCAGTTACCCCCCGTCAGCTAACGTCCCGACTTTC. Its protein product is CASSYPPSANVPTF.

The sample holds many counts of this clonotype. The chain has TRBV2 and TRBJ1-1, with D possibly TRBD1 on 5 matching bases. The CDR3 consists of 13 residues. V lost 7 bases to trimming and J lost 8 bases, with 17 bases between them. Germline-derived CDR1 and CDR2 are SNHLY and FYNNEI. The CDR3, as DNA: TGTGCCAGCAACATTTTCCAGGGTAGCGAAGCTTTCTTT. This encodes CASNIFQGSEAFF.

The gene calls are TRBV20-1 and TRBJ1-5; 8 nucleotides align to TRBD1. Trimming cost V 0 bases and J 1 base; bases outside gene matches: 2. Germline-derived CDR1 and CDR2 are DFQATT and SNEGSKA (reference sequence). The CDR3 totals 15 residues. This CDR3 reads CSARDYRGSNQPQHF. The CDR3 DNA follows: TGCAGTGCTAGAGATTACAGGGGGAGCAATCAGCCCCAGCATTTT.

This chain uses TRBV5-8 with TRBJ2-3; 8 bases match TRBD1. J was trimmed by 1 base and V by 4 bases; bases with no gene match: 14. In germline, CDR1 is SGHTS, CDR2 YDEGEE. This CDR3 spans 18 amino acids. This chain's CDR3 is CASSPWGIRQGRTDTQYF. The DNA of the CDR3 is TGTGCCAGCAGCCCGTGGGGGATTCGACAGGGGCGCACAGATACGCAGTATTTT.

This clonotype appeared many times. The chain employs TRBV10-2 and TRBJ1-5; D is ambiguous. The germline V and J ends were trimmed by 6 bases and 1 base, with 13 bases remaining between them. Germline loops: CDR1 WSHSY, CDR2 SAAADI. This CDR3 is built from 15 residues. The CDR3 reads CASRQGPVSNQPQHF. The CDR3 bases are TGCGCCAGCAGGCAAGGGCCGGTGAGCAATCAGCCCCAGCATTTT.

Many counts were recorded for this clonotype. The chain combines TRBV2 with TRBJ1-2, with TRBD1 as a possible D gene (6 bases). Germline CDR1 SNHLY, CDR2 FYNNEI. V was clipped by 6 bases and J by 8 bases, with 25 bases between them. The CDR3 consists of 16 residues. For the CDR3, the DNA is TGTGCCAGCAGCGGGACACTTCTAGCGACCTCTGGAGGCTACACCTTC. It yields the protein CASSGTLLATSGGYTF. The full variable domain, completed using reference TRBV2 and TRBJ1-2, is EPEVTQTPSHQVTQMGQEVILRCVPISNHLYFYWYRQILGQKVEFLVSFYNNEISEKSEIFDDQFSVERPDGSNFTLKIRSTKLEDSAMYFCASSGTLLATSGGYTFGSGTRLTVV.

This clonotype was counted ten times or more. Here the CDR3 DNA reads TGTGCCAGCAGCGTAGTGGGACTCACAGATACGCAGTATTTT. Translated, it gives CASSVVGLTDTQYF. The chain is built from TRBV9 and TRBJ2-3, with D perhaps matching TRBD2 (6 bases). Between the trimmed V and J ends, which lost 0 bases and 2 bases, there was a span of 7 bases. This CDR3 spans 14 amino acids. The V gene's germline CDR1 is SGDLS and CDR2 YYNGEE.

This clonotype was counted ten times or more. Its ends do not fully match the called genes, so a read error is possible. The rearrangement links TRBV7-7 to TRBJ2-3; D call uncertain. The CDR3 is 13 residues long. Germline CDR1 is SSHAT and CDR2 is FNYEAQ (reference sequence). The CDR3 nucleotides are TGTGCTAGCAGCGCTAACTTCACAGATACGCAGTATTTT. It is translated as CASSANFTDTQYF.

The rearrangement links TRBV2 to TRBJ2-7, with D possibly matching TRBD2 (5 bases). V lost 7 bases, J lost 5 bases, and 18 bases lay in between. There are 14 residues in the CDR3. Looked up from germline, CDR1 is SNHLY and CDR2 is FYNNEI. CDR3 in amino acids: CASTVLVEGDEQYF. In nucleotides, the CDR3 is TGTGCCAGCACGGTACTAGTCGAGGGCGACGAGCAGTACTTC.